This T cell receptor (beta chain) is drawn from a study of control samples from healthy donors and cancer patients. The protocol was immunoSEQ multiplex PCR, while the TCRdb copy is restricted to in-frame clones and leaves out a portion. The sample records roughly 100,000 clones, 92% being singletons. The germline CDR1 and CDR2 sequences are SGHTA and FQGNSA. V was trimmed by 2 bases and J by 7 bases, leaving 12 bases between them. There are 14 residues in the CDR3. This sequence joins TRBV7-2 and TRBJ2-1; possible D gene TRBD2, 7 bases. This sequence originates from a woman younger than 35 in good health. The material sequenced was blood. The chain's CDR3 is CASSLRGAGNEQFF. The DNA of the CDR3 is TGTGCCAGCAGCTTACGGGGGGCAGGGAATGAGCAGTTCTTC.